The entry below gives a single T cell receptor (beta chain) sequence along with its context. As yet, its antigen is unknown. The PCR made use of 60 Vbeta and 13 Jbeta primers. Sequencing used immunoSEQ multiplex PCR; TCRdb keeps in-frame clones, though not all of them. The repertoire holds around 150,000 clones, with roughly 65% as singletons. Per germline, CDR1 MNHEY and CDR2 SVGAGI. V was pared by 0 bases and J by 5 bases, with 6 bases of the junction left unmatched. The CDR3 spans 15 residues. The data stem from a study of cytomegalovirus exposure and HLA in healthy donors. Findings and limits, study-wide: Sequencing likely generated an artifact that appeared as a cluster of highly shared sequence variants.

The chain joins TRBV6-5 to TRBJ1-1; 7 nucleotides agree with TRBD1. This receptor was taken from a woman aged 18-29 years in good health and CMV-seropositive. The sample consisted of PBMCs. CDR3 nucleotide sequence: TGTGCCAGCAGTTACTCAGACAGGGTAGAGACTGAAGCTTTCTTT. This translates into CASSYSDRVETEAFF.